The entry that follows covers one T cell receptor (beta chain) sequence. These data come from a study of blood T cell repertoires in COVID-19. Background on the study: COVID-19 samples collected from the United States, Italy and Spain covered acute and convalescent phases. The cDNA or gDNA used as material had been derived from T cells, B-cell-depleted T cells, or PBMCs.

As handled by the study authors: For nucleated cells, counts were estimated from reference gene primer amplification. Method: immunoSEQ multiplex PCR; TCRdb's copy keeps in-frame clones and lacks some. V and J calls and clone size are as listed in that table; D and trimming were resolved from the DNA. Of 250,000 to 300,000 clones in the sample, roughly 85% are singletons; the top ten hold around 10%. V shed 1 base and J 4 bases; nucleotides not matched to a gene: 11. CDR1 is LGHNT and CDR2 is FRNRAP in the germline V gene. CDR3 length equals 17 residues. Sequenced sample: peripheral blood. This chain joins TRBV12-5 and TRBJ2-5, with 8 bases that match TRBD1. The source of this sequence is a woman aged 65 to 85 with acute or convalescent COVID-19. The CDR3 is CASGLDPAGGRAETQYF. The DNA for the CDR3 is TGTGCTAGTGGTTTGGATCCTGCAGGGGGCAGGGCAGAGACCCAGTACTTC.